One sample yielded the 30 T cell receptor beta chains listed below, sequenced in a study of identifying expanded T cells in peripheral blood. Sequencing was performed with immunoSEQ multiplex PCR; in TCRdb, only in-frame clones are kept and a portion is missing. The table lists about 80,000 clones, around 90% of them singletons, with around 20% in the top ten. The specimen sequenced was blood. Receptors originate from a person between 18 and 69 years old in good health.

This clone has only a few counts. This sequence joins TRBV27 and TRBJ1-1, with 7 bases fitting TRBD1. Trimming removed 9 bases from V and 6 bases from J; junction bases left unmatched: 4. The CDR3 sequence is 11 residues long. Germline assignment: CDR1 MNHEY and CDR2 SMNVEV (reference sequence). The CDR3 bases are TGTGCCAGTCTAACAGGGGCTGAAGCTTTCTTT. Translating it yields CASLTGAEAFF.

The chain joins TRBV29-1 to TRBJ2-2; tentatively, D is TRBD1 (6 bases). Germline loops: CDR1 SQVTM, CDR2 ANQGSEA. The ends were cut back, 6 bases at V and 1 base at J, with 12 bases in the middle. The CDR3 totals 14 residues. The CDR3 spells CSVTGTQNTGELFF. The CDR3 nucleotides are TGCAGCGTAACCGGGACACAGAACACCGGGGAGCTGTTTTTT.

The CDR3 here is CASSQSGGESPNEQFF. CDR3 nucleotides: TGCGCCAGCAGTCAATCGGGCGGGGAAAGTCCCAATGAGCAGTTCTTC. This rearrangement joins TRBV23-1 to TRBJ2-1; TRBD2 is a possible D gene (6 bases). TRBV23-1 is assigned to the ORF class and has an uncertain function. The CDR3 is 16 amino acids. V was shortened by 0 bases and J by 6 bases, with 15 bases between the two germline ends.

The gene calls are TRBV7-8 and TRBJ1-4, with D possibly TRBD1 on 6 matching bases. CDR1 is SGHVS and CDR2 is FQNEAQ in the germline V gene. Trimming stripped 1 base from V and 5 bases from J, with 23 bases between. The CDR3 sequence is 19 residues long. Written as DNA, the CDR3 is TGTGCCAGCAGCTTAGTTCGGCCGGGCGGAGACAGGACAAATGAAAAACTGTTTTTT. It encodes CASSLVRPGGDRTNEKLFF.

The CDR3 bases are TGCGCCAGCAGCCAAGATCGGCGTCCGGGGGGCTATGGCTACACCTTC. It codes for CASSQDRRPGGYGYTF. This chain uses TRBV4-3 with TRBJ1-2, with D maybe TRBD1 (5 bases). Germline values: CDR1 LGHNA, CDR2 YSLEER. The CDR3 sequence is 16 residues long. The V gene lost 0 bases and the J gene lost 4 bases, with 15 bases spanning the gap.

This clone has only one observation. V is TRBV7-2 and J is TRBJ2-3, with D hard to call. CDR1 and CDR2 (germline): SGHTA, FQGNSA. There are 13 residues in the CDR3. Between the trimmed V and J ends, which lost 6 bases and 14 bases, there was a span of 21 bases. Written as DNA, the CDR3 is TGTGCCAGCAGTTCCTTTTCGACGTCGTTTGTGTATTTT. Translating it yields CASSSFSTSFVYF.

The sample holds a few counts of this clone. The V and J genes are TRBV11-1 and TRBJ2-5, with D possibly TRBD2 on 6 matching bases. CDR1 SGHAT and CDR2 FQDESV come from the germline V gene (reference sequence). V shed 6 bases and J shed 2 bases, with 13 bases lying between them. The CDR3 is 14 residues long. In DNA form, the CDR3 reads TGTGCCAGCAGTTATGGGGGGTCTCAAGAGACCCAGTACTTC. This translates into CASSYGGSQETQYF. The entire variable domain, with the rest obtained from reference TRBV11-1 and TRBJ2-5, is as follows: EAEVAQSPRYKITEKSQAVAFWCDPISGHATLYWYRQILGQGPELLVQFQDESVVDDSQLPKDRFSAERLKGVDSTLKIQPAELGDSAMYLCASSYGGSQETQYFGPGTRLLVL.

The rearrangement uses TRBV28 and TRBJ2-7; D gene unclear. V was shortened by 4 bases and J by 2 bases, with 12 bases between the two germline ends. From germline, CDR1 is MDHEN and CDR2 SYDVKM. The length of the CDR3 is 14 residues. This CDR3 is CASSYPLTAYEQYF. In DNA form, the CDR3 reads TGTGCCAGCAGTTACCCCCTCACCGCCTACGAGCAGTACTTC.

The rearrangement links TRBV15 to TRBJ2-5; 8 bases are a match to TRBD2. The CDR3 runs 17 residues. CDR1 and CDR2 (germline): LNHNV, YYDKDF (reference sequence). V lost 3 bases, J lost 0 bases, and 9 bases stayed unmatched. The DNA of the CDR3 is TGTGCCACCAGCAGGGAAGCGGGGGACCGGGACCAAGAGACCCAGTACTTC. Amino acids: CATSREAGDRDQETQYF.

CDR3 sequence reads: CASSPPGQVYEQYF. The DNA for the CDR3 is TGTGCCAGCTCACCTCCCGGGCAGGTCTACGAGCAGTACTTC. The rearrangement joins TRBV18 to TRBJ2-7; D uncertain. The CDR3 totals 14 residues. V lost 3 bases and J 3 bases, leaving 12 bases between the germline ends. Germline assignment: CDR1 KGHSH and CDR2 LQKENI. Filled out from reference TRBV18 and TRBJ2-7, the complete variable domain reads NAGVMQNPRHLVRRRGQEARLRCSPMKGHSHVYWYRQLPEEGLKFMVYLQKENIIDESGMPKERFSAEFPKEGPSILRIQQVVRGDSAAYFCASSPPGQVYEQYFGPGTRLTVT.

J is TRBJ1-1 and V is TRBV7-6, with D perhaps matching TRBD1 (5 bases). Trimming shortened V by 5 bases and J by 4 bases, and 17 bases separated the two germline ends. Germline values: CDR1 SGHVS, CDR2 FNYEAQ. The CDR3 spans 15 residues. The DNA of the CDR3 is TGTGCCAGCAGCCCGTTCCCGGGGGTAGTCACTGAAGCTTTCTTT. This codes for CASSPFPGVVTEAFF.

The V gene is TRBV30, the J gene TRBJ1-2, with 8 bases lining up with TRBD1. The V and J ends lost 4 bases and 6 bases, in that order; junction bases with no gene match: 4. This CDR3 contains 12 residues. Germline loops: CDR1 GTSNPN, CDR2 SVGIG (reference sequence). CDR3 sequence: CAWITGGDGYTF. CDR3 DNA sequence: TGTGCCTGGATCACAGGGGGGGATGGCTACACCTTC.

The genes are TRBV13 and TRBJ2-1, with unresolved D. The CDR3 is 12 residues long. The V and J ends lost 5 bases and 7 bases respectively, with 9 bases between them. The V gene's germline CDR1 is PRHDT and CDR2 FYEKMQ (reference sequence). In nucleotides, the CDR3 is TGTGCCAGCAGCCCCGGACGTAATGAGCAGTTCTTC. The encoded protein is CASSPGRNEQFF.

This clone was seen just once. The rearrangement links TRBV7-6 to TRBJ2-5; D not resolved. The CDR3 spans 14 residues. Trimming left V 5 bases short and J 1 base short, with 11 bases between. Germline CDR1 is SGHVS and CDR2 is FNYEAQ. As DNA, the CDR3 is TGTGCCAGCAGCCTGGCCCCCTCCCAAGAGACCCAGTACTTC. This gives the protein CASSLAPSQETQYF.

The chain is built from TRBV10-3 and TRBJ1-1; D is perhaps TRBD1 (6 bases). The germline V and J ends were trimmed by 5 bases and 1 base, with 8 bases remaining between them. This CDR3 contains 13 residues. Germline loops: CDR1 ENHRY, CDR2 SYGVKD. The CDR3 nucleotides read TGTGCCATCAGTAGGACAGCGAACACTGAAGCTTTCTTT. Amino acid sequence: CAISRTANTEAFF.

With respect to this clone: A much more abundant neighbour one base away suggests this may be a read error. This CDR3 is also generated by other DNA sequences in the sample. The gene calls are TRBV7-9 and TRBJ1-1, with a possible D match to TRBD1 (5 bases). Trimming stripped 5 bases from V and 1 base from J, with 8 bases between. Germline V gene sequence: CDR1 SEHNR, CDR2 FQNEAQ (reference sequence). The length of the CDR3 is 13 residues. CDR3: CASSPTGNTEAFF. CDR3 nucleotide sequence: TGTGCCAGCAGCCCAACAGGGAACACTGAAGCTTTCTTT.

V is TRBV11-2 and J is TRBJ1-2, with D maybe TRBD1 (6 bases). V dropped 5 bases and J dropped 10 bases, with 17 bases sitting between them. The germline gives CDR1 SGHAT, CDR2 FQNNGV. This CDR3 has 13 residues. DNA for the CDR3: TGTGCCAGCAGCGAGGACAGAGATCGGTCCTACACCTTC. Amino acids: CASSEDRDRSYTF.

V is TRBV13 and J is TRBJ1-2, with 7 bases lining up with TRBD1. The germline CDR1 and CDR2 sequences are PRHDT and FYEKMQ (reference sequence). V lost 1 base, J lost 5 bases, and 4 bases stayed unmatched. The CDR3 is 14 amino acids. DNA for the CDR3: TGTGCCAGCAGCTTAGTCCGCAGGGGGTATGGCTACACCTTC. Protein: CASSLVRRGYGYTF.

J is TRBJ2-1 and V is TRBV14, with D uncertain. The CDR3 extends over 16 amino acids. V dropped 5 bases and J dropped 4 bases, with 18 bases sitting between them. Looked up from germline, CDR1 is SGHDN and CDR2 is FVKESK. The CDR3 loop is CASSSKGYKEYNEQFF. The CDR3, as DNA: TGTGCCAGCAGCTCCAAGGGATATAAAGAATACAATGAGCAGTTCTTC.

The CDR3 DNA is TGTGCCAGCAGTTGGAATTCGGATACGCAGTATTTT. Residues: CASSWNSDTQYF. This chain joins TRBV6-6 and TRBJ2-3; D is unclear. The germline V gene encodes CDR1 MNHNY and CDR2 SVGAGI (reference sequence). Trimming took 4 bases from V and 6 from J, leaving 8 bases between them. This CDR3 is built from 12 residues.

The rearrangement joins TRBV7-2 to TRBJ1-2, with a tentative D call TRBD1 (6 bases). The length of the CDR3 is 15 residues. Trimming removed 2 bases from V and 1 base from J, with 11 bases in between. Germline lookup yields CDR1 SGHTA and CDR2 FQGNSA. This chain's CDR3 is CASSLKAGDNYGYTF. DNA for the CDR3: TGTGCCAGCAGCTTAAAGGCAGGGGATAACTATGGCTACACCTTC.

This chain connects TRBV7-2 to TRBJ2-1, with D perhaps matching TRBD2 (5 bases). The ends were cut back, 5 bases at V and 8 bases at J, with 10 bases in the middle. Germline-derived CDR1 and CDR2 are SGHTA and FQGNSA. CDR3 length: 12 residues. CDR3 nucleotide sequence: TGTGCCAGCAGCCCTCAGAGGGATGAGCAGTTCTTC. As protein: CASSPQRDEQFF.

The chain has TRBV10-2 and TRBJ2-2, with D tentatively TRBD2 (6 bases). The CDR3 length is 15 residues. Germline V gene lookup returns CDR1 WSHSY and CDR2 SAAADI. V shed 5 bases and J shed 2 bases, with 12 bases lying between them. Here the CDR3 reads CASSRRDGNTGELFF. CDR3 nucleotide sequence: TGCGCCAGCAGTCGGCGGGACGGTAACACCGGGGAGCTGTTTTTT.

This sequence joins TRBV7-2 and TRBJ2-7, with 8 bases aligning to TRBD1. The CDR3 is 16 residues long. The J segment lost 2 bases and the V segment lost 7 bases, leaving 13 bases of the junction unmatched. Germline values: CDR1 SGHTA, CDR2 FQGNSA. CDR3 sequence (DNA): TGTGCCAGCAACTTTTGGACAGGGTCCTCGGCCTACGAGCAGTACTTC. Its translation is CASNFWTGSSAYEQYF.

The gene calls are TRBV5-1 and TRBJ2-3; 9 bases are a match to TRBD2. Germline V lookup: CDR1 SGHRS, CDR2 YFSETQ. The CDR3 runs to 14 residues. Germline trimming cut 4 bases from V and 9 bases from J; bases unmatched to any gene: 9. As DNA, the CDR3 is TGCGCCAGCAGCCCGACTAGCGGTGGGGTCACGCAGTATTTT. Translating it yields CASSPTSGGVTQYF.

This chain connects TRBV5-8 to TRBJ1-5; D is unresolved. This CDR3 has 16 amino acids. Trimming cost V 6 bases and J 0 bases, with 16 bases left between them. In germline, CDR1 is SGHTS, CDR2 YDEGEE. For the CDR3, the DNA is TGTGCCAGCAACACATGGGGAGCGATTAGCAATCAGCCCCAGCATTTT. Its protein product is CASNTWGAISNQPQHF.

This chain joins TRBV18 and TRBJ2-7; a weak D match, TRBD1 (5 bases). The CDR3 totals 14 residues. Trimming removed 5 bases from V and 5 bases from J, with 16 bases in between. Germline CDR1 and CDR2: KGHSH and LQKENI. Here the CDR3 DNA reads TGTGCCAGCTCAAGTGTTGCAGGGCCCGACGAGCAGTACTTC. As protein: CASSSVAGPDEQYF.

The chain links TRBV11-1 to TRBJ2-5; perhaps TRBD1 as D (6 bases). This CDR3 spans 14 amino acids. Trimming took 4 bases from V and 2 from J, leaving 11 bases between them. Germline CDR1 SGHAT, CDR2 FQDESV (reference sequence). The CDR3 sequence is CASSSPGHQETQYF. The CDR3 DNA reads TGTGCCAGCAGCTCCCCGGGACATCAAGAGACCCAGTACTTC.

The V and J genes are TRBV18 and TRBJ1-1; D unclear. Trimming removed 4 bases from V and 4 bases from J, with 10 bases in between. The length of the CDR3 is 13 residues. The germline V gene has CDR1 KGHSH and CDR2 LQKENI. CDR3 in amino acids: CASSRAPTTEAFF. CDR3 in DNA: TGTGCCAGCTCACGGGCGCCAACCACTGAAGCTTTCTTT.

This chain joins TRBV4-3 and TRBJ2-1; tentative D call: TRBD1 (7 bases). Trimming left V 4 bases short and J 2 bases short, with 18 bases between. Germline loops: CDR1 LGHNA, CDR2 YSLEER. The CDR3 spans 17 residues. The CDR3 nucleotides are TGCGCCAGCAGCCGCGAGGAGGGGGCGACCCCCTACAATGAGCAGTTCTTC. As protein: CASSREEGATPYNEQFF.